This TCR beta chain appears in the sequencing data of a study of shared clonotypes between healthy human individuals (dated by TCRdb to 2018 to 2020). Describing the broader study: A few men and a couple of women, aged 18 to 49 years, made up the cohort. For each donor, three plates each were used for CD4 naive and CD4 memory, two plates were used for CD8 naive, and one plate was used for CD8 memory. The study deeply sequenced blood TCR repertoires of five healthy adults to estimate repertoire size and the extent of clonotype sharing between individuals. Libraries were prepared and TCR repertoires were sequenced by different laboratories using diverse techniques, in order to increase sequencing depth and limit assay-specific biases. Between about 0.9 and 10 billion PBMCs per donor were obtained by leukapheresis. Summary of the overall study and its limitations: Higher generation probabilities were observed for clonotypes shared by all four sorted-subset donors than for non-shared clonotypes. Estimated clonotype richness was generally larger for naive than for memory subsets. Sharing across a few donors was observed for 5% to 6.5% of naive CD4, less than 4% of naive CD8, over 2% of memory CD4, and around 0.4% of memory CD8 clonotypes. Sampling was restricted to blood, and TCR repertoires in tissues likely differ from the TCR repertoires found in blood. Even with the large sequencing depth, rarefaction of the sorted-subset datasets indicated that sequencing was incomplete. The small number of donors limited the genetic and exposure-history diversity represented. Pairwise subsampling indicated that sequencing depth was expected to affect the degree of clonotype sharing among donors.

Using the deep immunoSEQ assay, TCR CDR3 regions were amplified from genomic DNA by multiplex PCR. Genomic DNA extracted from each cell subset was distributed evenly over all wells of several immunoSEQ 96-well plates, and each plate served as one replicate. For sorted subsets, each replicate PCR was loaded with about 200 ng genomic DNA, equivalent to 30,000 or so T cell genomes. Purified libraries were measured with a Qubit 3.0 fluorometer, size-checked on a Bioanalyzer 2100, and measured again with the KAPA Library Quantification kit. Every immunoSEQ 96-well plate was sequenced on a dedicated single-read 150-cycle Illumina NextSeq 550 flow cell. As for the original processing: Because the immunoSEQ output included only junctional sequences and no quality scores, the filtering could not be the same as the filtering used for full-length reads. To assign V/J genes and CDR3, sequences were annotated against IMGT germline references using PyIR, a Python wrapper for IgBLAST v1.9. Any read was removed if the V/J assignment was weak (E-value above 1e-6), the CDR3 was missing, or the read contained stop codons, out-of-frame junctions, or ambiguous translated residues. V3J clonotypes were defined as sequences sharing the same inferred V gene, J gene, and CDR3 amino acid sequence. Percentage overlap between repertoires was computed as shared unique clonotypes divided by the size of the smaller repertoire. RTK rarefaction, the Chao1 estimator, and Recon v2.1 estimates of unobserved clonotypes were used to assess repertoire richness. For all TCRbeta clonotypes obtained by the gDNA method from several donors, generation probabilities were computed with OLGA. In TCRdb, the immuneACCESS table is reduced to in-frame sequences with V and J assigned. These tables do not hold every clone; where another copy was compared, an unresolved V gene accounts for under half, and the others remain unexplained. From that table come the V and J calls and clone size; the DNA was used to work out D and trimming. In all, the sample holds approximately 710,000 clones, and 90% of those were seen once. Jointly, the top ten make up 34% of the sample.

The donors were healthy, HIV-negative adults who had no recently reported acute infections or vaccinations. Only Caucasian adults living in Nashville, Tennessee, USA were represented among the donors. CD8 memory samples were composed of magnetically selected CD45RO+ cells combined with CCR7-negative CD45RA+ effector memory (TemRA) cells. Blood was obtained by leukapheresis, after which PBMCs were separated by Ficoll-Histopaque density gradient centrifugation and cryopreserved in liquid nitrogen vapor phase. Analytical flow cytometry was used to check the purity and quantity of each magnetically sorted T cell population. Genomic DNA was isolated from each sorted fraction and quantified by UV absorbance on a Nanodrop 2000c. Taken from the germline V gene (reference sequence), the CDR1 and CDR2 loops are LNHDA and SQIVND. Cut back by 5 bases and 2 bases, the V and J ends lie 13 bases apart. The CDR3, from cysteine to phenylalanine, totals 15 residues. Of all the DNA, just the CDR3 is kept, 45 bases in frame from base 1.

This clone occurred a few times. No antigen is known for it. Per-nucleotide qualities are absent, and no much larger clonotype sits a single base away. The sequence links TRBV19 to TRBJ1-3, and TRBD1 may be the D gene, going by 6 matching bases. Source material: memory CD8+ T cells from PBMCs. The cell subset or site label for this specimen denotes: CD45RO+ cells pooled with CCR7-negative TemRA cells. The TCR originated in a man between 18 and 35 years old in good health. Some clones in this sample may be carry-over from other donors' samples. The CDR3 region has the sequence CASSPRQDPGNTIYF. The nucleotide sequence is given as TGTGCCAGTAGTCCCCGACAGGATCCTGGAAACACCATATATTTT.